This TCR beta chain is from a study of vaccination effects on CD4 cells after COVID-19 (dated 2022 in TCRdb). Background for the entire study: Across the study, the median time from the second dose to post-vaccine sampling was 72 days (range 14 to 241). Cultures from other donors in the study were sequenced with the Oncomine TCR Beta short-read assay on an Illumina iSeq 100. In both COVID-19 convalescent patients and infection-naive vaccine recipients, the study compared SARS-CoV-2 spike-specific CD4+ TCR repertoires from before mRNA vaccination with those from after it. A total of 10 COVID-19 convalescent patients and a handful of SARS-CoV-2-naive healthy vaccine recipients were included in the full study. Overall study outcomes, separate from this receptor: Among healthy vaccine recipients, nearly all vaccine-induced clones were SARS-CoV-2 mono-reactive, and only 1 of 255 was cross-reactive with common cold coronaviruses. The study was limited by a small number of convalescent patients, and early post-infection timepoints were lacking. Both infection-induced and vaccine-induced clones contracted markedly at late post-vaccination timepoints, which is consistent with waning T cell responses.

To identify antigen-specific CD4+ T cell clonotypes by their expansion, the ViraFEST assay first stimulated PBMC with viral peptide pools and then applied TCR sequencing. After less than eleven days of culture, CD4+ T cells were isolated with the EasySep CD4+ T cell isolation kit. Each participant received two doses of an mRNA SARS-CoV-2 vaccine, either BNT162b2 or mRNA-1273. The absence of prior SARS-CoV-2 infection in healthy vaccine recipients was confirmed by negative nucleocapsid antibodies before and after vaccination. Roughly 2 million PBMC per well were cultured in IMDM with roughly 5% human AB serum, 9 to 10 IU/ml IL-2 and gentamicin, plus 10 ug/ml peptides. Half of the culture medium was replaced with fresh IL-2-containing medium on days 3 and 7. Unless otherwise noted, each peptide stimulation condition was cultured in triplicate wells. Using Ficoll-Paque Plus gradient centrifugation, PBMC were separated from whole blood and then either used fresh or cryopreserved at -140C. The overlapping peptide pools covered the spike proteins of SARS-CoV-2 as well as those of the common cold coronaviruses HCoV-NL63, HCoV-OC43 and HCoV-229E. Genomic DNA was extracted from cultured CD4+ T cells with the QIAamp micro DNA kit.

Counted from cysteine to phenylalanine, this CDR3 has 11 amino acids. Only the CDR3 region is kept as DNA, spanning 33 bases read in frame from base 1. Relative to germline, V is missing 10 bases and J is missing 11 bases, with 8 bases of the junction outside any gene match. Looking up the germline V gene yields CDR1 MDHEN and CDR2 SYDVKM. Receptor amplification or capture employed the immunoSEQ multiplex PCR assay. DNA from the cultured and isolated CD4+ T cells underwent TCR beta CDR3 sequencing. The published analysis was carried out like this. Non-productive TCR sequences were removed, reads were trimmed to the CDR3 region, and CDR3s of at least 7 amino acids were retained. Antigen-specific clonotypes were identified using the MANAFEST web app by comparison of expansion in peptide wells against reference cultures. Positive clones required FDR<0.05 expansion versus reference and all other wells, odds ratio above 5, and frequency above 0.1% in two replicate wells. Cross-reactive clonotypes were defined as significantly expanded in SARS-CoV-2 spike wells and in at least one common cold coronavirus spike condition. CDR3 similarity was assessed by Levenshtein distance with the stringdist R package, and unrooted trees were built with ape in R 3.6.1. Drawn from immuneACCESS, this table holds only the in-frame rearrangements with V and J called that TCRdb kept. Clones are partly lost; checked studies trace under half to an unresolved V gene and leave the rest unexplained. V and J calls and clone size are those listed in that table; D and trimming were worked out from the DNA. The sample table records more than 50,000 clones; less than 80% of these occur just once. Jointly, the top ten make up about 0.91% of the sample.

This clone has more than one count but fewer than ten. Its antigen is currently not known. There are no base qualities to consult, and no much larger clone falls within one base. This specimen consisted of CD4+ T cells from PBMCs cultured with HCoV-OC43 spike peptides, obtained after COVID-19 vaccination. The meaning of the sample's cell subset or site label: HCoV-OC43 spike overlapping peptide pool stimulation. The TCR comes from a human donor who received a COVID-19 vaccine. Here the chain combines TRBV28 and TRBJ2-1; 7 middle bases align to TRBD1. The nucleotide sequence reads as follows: TGTGCCACCACGACAGGGATTAAGCAGTTCTTC. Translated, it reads CATTTGIKQFF.